The rows below give T cell receptor beta chains drawn from one sample of a study of CD8 T cells in Susac syndrome. TCRdb re-analysed the immunoSEQ multiplex PCR reads in MiXCR, keeping a single row per CDR3 protein. Here the sample spans 170,000 or so distinct CDR3 sequences, 90% to 95% being singletons. The sequenced material came from CD4+ T cells from PBMCs. These receptors all come from a human donor with multiple sclerosis. The CDR3 runs from the conserved cysteine through the conserved F or W.

TRBJ2-5	TRBV7-6	CASSSQTGLETQYF
TRBJ1-1	TRBV6-5	CASSSPSSGADTEAFF
TRBJ2-5	TRBV19	CASSIDPSPQRTQYF
TRBJ2-1	TRBV20-1	CSARDLLAGFNEQFF
TRBJ2-1	TRBV19	CASSIDRGGGRSQFF
TRBJ2-5	TRBV5-1	CASNLGLDRGREAQYF
TRBJ1-2	TRBV20-1	CSARGGGQRLWDGYTF
TRBJ1-1	TRBV20-1	CSARGKLGLGEAFF
TRBJ2-3	TRBV3-1	CASSQMILAGVVDTQYF
TRBJ1-5	TRBV7-9	CASWQGVGNQPQHF
TRBJ2-3	TRBV9	CASSVRTSGSPDTQYF
TRBJ2-3	TRBV7-6	CASSSGSYTQYF
TRBJ2-2	TRBV5-1	CASNWGGTVELFF
TRBJ2-4	TRBV3-1	CASSQENLGRKNIQYF
TRBJ1-1	TRBV6-6	CASSYSGSEAFF
TRBJ2-5	TRBV6-5	CASSYSPRQQETQYF
TRBJ2-1	TRBV15	CATSFGGGPGEDRQFF
TRBJ2-7	TRBV6-2/TRBV6-3	CASSDRDPRPAEQYF
TRBJ2-7	TRBV5-1	CASARDRPEEQYF
TRBJ2-1	TRBV7-9	CASSPPGQVYNEQFF
TRBJ2-7	TRBV12-3/TRBV12-4	CASRGQGAWYEQYF
TRBJ2-5	TRBV6-6	CAGGGGETQYF
TRBJ2-5	TRBV6-5	CASSRNPEETQYF
TRBJ2-7	TRBV28	CASSLYPFRGTSSYEQYF
TRBJ1-1	TRBV3-1	CASSPNGGHTEAFF
TRBJ2-7	TRBV28	CASSFGDLSSYEQYF
TRBJ1-1	TRBV7-2	CASSYLTSGFSGTEAFF
TRBJ1-3	TRBV12-3/TRBV12-4	CASSKTGLFSGNTIYF
TRBJ1-5	TRBV6-5	CASSYSKYGTQHF
TRBJ2-1	TRBV4-2	CASSQEGLAGANSYNEQFF
TRBJ1-1	TRBV24-1	CATMRNSEAFF
TRBJ2-1	TRBV7-3	CASSMPGTRGNEQFF
TRBJ2-3	TRBV4-1	CASSQDGAGSTDTQYF
TRBJ2-3	TRBV6-2/TRBV6-3	CASRPRTGTDTQYF
TRBJ2-7	TRBV30	CAWSVQGRSSYEQYF
TRBJ2-2	TRBV5-1	CASSPADRDAGELFF
TRBJ2-3	TRBV14	CASSRQVTAGQFSSRRDTQYF
TRBJ2-3	TRBV2	CASSKTSGRTDTQYF
TRBJ2-2	TRBV7-8	CASSPRGGTNTGELFF
TRBJ1-2	TRBV18	CASSPGRTGDGYTF
TRBJ2-1	TRBV10-3	CAISYGLEEYNEQFF
TRBJ2-2	TRBV20-1	CSARGGQLNTGELFF
TRBJ2-1	TRBV11-2	CASSIIPGRPNYNEQFF